This T cell receptor beta chain originates from a study of PD-1 blockade in classical Hodgkin lymphoma. On the study more broadly: Every 2 weeks, patients got 3 mg/kg intravenous nivolumab.

Indicated time point: cycle 4 day 1 (C4D1), after more than five weeks of nivolumab. Brentuximab vedotin exposure varied among the patients, all of whom had relapsed after autologous stem cell transplantation. With magnetic negative selection, CD4+ T cells were purified from PBMCs that had been thawed. Method: immunoSEQ multiplex PCR; TCRdb's copy keeps in-frame clones and lacks some. This sample has 25,000 to 30,000 clones; around 80% occur once, and the top ten carry approximately 0.62%. The source was CD4+ T cells from blood, collected before the fourth cycle of nivolumab. This clonotype was sampled from a human donor with classical Hodgkin lymphoma.

The CDR3: CASSPLAGLISGELFF. CDR3 nucleotides: TGTGCCAGCAGTCCCCTCGCGGGGTTAATCTCCGGGGAGCTGTTTTTT. The V gene is TRBV27, the J gene TRBJ2-2, with a possible D match to TRBD2 (6 bases). V lost 5 bases and J lost 6, with 19 bases in between. Germline lookup yields CDR1 MNHEY and CDR2 SMNVEV (reference sequence). This CDR3 spans 16 amino acids.